This entry features one T cell receptor beta chain sequence. Its specificity is unknown. In building TCR beta libraries, iRepertoire HTBI primers were used together with Arm-PCR of CDR3 regions. Study processing details: Gene usage covered approximately 65 TRBV and some 13 TRBJ segments. TCRdb itself ran the multiplex PCR reads through MiXCR, one entry per CDR3 protein. The V and J calls reflect TCRdb's pipeline rather than the authors' work. The data hold fewer than 400,000 distinct CDR3 sequences, with 20% to 25% observed a single time. The source of the sample is a study of regulatory T cells in long-lasting Graves disease. Germline V gene sequence: CDR1 SGHVS, CDR2 FQNEAQ. The CDR3 contains 16 residues. The V segment lost 6 bases and the J segment 2 bases; nucleotides outside the gene matches: 12. Broader study findings: Favored gene segments in persistent disease were TRBV28, TRBJ1-2 and TRBJ2-5. Those with persistent disease had in common more public clonotypes (more than 2,500) than new patients (roughly 1,000).

The time point is: persistent/refractory GD, antithyroid drugs over 5 years with positive TRAb. TCR sequences were obtained from RNA taken from PBMCs. The patients were enrolled through endocrinology in Xi'an, China. V and J are TRBV7-8 and TRBJ2-5; 7 nucleotides align to TRBD1. Sequencing used peripheral blood mononuclear cells (PBMCs), obtained when the disease was refractory, from a patient treated with antithyroid drugs. The source of this sequence is a female donor with Graves disease. CDR3 nucleotides: TGTGCCAGCAGTCCTCCCCAACAGGGGATACAAGAGACCCAGTACTTC. It translates to CASSPPQQGIQETQYF.